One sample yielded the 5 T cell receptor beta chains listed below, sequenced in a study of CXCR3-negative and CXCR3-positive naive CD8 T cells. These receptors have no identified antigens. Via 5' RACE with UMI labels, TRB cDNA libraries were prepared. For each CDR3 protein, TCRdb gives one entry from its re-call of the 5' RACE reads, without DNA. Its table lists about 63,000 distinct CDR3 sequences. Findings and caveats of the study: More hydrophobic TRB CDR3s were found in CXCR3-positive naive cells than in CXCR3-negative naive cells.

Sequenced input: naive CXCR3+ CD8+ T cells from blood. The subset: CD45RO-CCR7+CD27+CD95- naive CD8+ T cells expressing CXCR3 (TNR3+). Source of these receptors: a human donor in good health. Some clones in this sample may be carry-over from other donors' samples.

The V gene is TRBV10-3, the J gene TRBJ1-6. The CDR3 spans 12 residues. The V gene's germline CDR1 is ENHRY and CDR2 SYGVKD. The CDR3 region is CAINTGNSPLHF.

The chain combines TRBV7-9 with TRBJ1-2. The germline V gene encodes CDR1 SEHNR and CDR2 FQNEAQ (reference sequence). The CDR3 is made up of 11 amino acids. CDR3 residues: CASSLDYGYTF.

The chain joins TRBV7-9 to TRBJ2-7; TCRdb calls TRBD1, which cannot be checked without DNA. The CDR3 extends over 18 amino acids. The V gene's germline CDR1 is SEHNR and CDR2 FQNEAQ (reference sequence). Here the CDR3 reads CASSANPPGGTGYYEQYF.

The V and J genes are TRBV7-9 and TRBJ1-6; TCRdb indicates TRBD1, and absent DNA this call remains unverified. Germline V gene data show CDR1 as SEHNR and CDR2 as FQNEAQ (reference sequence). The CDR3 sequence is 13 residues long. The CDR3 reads CASEGTDNSPLHF.

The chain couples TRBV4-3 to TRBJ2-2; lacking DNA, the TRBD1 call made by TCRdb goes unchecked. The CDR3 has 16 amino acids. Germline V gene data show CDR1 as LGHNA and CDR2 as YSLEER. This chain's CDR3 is CASSQDRGGAAGELFF.